The rows below give T cell receptor beta chains drawn from one sample of a study of blood T cell repertoires in COVID-19. Sequenced by immunoSEQ multiplex PCR; TCRdb stores in-frame clones only, minus some. This table has tens of thousands of clones, roughly 96% appearing once. Specimen: peripheral blood. These receptors originate from a human donor with active COVID-19. The donor label of this sample is uncertain. Each CDR3 is given with its conserved first and last residue. The D gene is left open where the match is weak. Not every row has a clone size; where given, it reads once, few, many or a size class.

CDR3 protein,CDR3 DNA,D gene,V gene,J gene,clone size
CASSQVRGPYEQYF,TGCGCCAGCAGCCAGGTACGAGGGCCCTACGAGCAGTACTTC,.,TRBV4-3,TRBJ2-7,.
CASSLQGAAYGYTF,TGCGCCAGCAGCCTCCAGGGGGCGGCCTATGGCTACACCTTC,TRBD1,TRBV5-1,TRBJ1-2,.
CASSLRGGRTDTQYF,TGTGCCAGCAGCTTGAGGGGGGGACGCACAGATACGCAGTATTTT,.,TRBV5-4,TRBJ2-3,.
CASLLRQGATEAFF,TGCGCCAGCCTTCTCCGACAGGGGGCCACTGAAGCTTTCTTT,TRBD1,TRBV5-1,TRBJ1-1,.
CATSGLRGVNTEAFF,TGTGCCACCAGCGGTCTCAGGGGGGTGAACACTGAAGCTTTCTTT,TRBD1,TRBV15,TRBJ1-1,.
CASTPEQRSIYNEQFF,TGTGCCAGTACGCCCGAGCAGCGGTCGATCTACAATGAGCAGTTCTTC,.,TRBV19,TRBJ2-1,.
CASSRVHRDTQPQHF,TGTGCCAGTAGTAGGGTACACAGGGATACTCAGCCCCAGCATTTT,.,TRBV19,TRBJ1-5,.
CATSRDIAAGVTGELFF,TGTGCCACCAGCAGAGATATCGCGGCGGGAGTTACCGGGGAGCTGTTTTTT,TRBD2,TRBV15,TRBJ2-2,.
CASSIFRGLDNQPQHF,TGTGCCAGTAGTATTTTCAGGGGTCTTGACAATCAGCCCCAGCATTTT,.,TRBV19,TRBJ1-5,.
CASSQPPQGLF,TGTGCCAGCAGCCAACCCCCCCAGGGGCTCTTC,.,TRBV7-2,TRBJ2-1,.
CASSLVGRGTGTEAFF,TGTGCCAGCAGCTTAGTAGGTAGGGGGACGGGCACTGAAGCTTTCTTT,.,TRBV7-2,TRBJ1-1,.
CASSLDGGGTEAFF,TGCGCCAGCAGCTTGGATGGGGGAGGCACTGAAGCTTTCTTT,.,TRBV5-1,TRBJ1-1,.
CASSVGGQGETQYF,TGTGCCAGCAGCGTAGGTGGGCAAGGAGAGACCCAGTACTTC,.,TRBV9,TRBJ2-5,.
CASSLHGGSRFEYTQYF,TGTGCCAGCAGCTTACATGGCGGGAGTCGTTTCGAGTATACGCAGTATTTT,TRBD2,TRBV11-2,TRBJ2-3,.
CASSSAEGVDNEQFF,TGTGCCAGTAGTAGTGCCGAGGGGGTGGACAATGAGCAGTTCTTC,.,TRBV19,TRBJ2-1,.
CASSADRGEAYEQYF,TGTGCCAGCAGCGCAGACAGGGGGGAGGCCTACGAGCAGTACTTC,TRBD1,TRBV9,TRBJ2-7,.
CASSFLDRGPDEKLFF,TGTGCCAGCAGTTTTTTGGACAGGGGGCCGGATGAAAAACTGTTTTTT,TRBD1,TRBV27,TRBJ1-4,.
CASSLADRIEGEQYF,TGTGCCAGCAGCTTAGCGGACCGTATAGAGGGCGAGCAGTACTTC,.,TRBV7-6,TRBJ2-7,.
CASSLGEGSNEQYF,TGTGCCAGCAGCTTGGGGGAGGGAAGCAACGAGCAGTACTTC,TRBD2,TRBV11-2,TRBJ2-7,once
CSVEDAETYGYTF,TGCAGCGTTGAAGACGCGGAGACCTATGGCTACACCTTC,.,TRBV29-1,TRBJ1-2,.
CSVETGTGVNNEQFF,TGCAGCGTTGAAACCGGGACAGGGGTCAACAATGAGCAGTTCTTC,TRBD1,TRBV29-1,TRBJ2-1,.
CASSLTGTVYEQYF,TGTGCCAGCAGCTTAACCGGGACAGTCTACGAGCAGTACTTC,TRBD1,TRBV7-9,TRBJ2-7,.
CASSLAQGHRF,TGTGCCAGCAGCTTAGCACAGGGCCACCGCTTC,.,TRBV7-9,TRBJ2-4,.
CASSGTASTDTQYF,TGCGCCAGCTCCGGGACAGCTAGCACAGATACGCAGTATTTT,TRBD1,TRBV5-1,TRBJ2-3,once
CASKRASGYIYEQYF,TGCGCCAGCAAGAGGGCTAGCGGGTATATCTACGAGCAGTACTTC,TRBD2,TRBV5-1,TRBJ2-7,.
CASSRFTRGQGEYSNQPQHF,TGTGCCAGTAGCCGATTCACGAGGGGTCAGGGGGAGTATAGCAATCAGCCCCAGCATTTT,TRBD1,TRBV19,TRBJ1-5,.
CASSMDGTGLLVAFF,TGTGCCAGTAGTATGGATGGGACAGGGCTTTTGGTAGCTTTCTTT,TRBD1,TRBV19,TRBJ1-1,.
CASSLGSFQGSYNEQFF,TGTGCCAGCAGCTTGGGGAGTTTCCAGGGATCTTACAATGAGCAGTTCTTC,.,TRBV5-4,TRBJ2-1,.
CASSGLANFADTQYF,TGTGCCAGCAGTGGACTAGCGAATTTTGCAGATACGCAGTATTTT,TRBD2,TRBV2,TRBJ2-3,.
CASSAGDRGNQPQHF,TGTGCCAGCAGTGCCGGGGACAGGGGTAATCAGCCCCAGCATTTT,TRBD1,TRBV27,TRBJ1-5,.
CASSQANVPEMEQYF,TGCGCCAGCAGCCAAGCTAACGTCCCCGAGATGGAGCAGTACTTC,.,TRBV4-3,TRBJ2-7,.
CASSSAQTGGIYYEQYF,TGTGCCAGCAGCTCTGCCCAGACAGGGGGCATTTACTACGAGCAGTACTTC,TRBD1,TRBV7-2,TRBJ2-7,.
CASTSGDRSTYEQYF,TGTGCCAGCACCTCAGGGGACAGGAGTACCTACGAGCAGTACTTC,TRBD1,TRBV5-4,TRBJ2-7,.
CASSFHRTGEYGELFF,TGCGCCAGCAGCTTTCATCGGACAGGGGAATACGGGGAGCTGTTTTTT,TRBD1,TRBV5-1,TRBJ2-2,.
CASSTGPGNTIYF,TGTGCCAGTAGCACAGGTCCCGGAAACACCATATATTTT,.,TRBV6-6,TRBJ1-3,.
CASSLLRGTGEETQYF,TGTGCCAGCAGCTTATTGCGGGGGACAGGGGAAGAGACCCAGTACTTC,TRBD1,TRBV7-6,TRBJ2-5,.
CASRVTSSYEQYF,TGCGCCAGCAGAGTAACAAGCTCCTACGAGCAGTACTTC,.,TRBV5-1,TRBJ2-7,.
CASKLAGDTQFF,TGCGCCAGCAAACTAGCGGGGGACACCCAGTTCTTC,TRBD2,TRBV5-1,TRBJ2-1,.
CASSLASGANVLTF,TGTGCCAGCAGCTTAGCTTCTGGGGCCAACGTCCTGACTTTC,.,TRBV5-5,TRBJ2-6,.
CASPGRGNEQFF,TGTGCCAGCCCCGGCCGGGGCAATGAGCAGTTCTTC,.,TRBV12-3/TRBV12-4,TRBJ2-1,few
CASSQEPGLVNEQFF,TGCGCCAGCAGCCAAGAACCGGGTTTAGTGAATGAGCAGTTCTTC,.,TRBV4-3,TRBJ2-1,.
CASVAGGEQYF,TGCGCCAGCGTCGCGGGGGGCGAGCAGTACTTC,TRBD2,TRBV10-2,TRBJ2-7,once
CASSYSSPGTGELFF,TGTGCCAGCAGTTACTCGTCGCCGGGCACCGGGGAGCTGTTTTTT,.,TRBV6-5,TRBJ2-2,.
CASSPPSGTEAFF,TGTGCCAGCAGCCCTCCCTCGGGGACTGAAGCTTTCTTT,.,TRBV3-1/TRBV3-2,TRBJ1-1,once
CASSLPGQETQYF,TGTGCCAGCAGCTTGCCAGGGCAAGAGACCCAGTACTTC,.,TRBV5-5,TRBJ2-5,.
CASSGFGGVEGTQYF,TGTGCCAGCAGTGGCTTCGGGGGGGTGGAAGGGACCCAGTACTTC,TRBD2,TRBV6-4,TRBJ2-5,.
CASSESGRAASSALTF,TGTGCCAGCAGTGAAAGCGGCAGAGCGGCTTCCTCAGCCCTGACTTTC,.,TRBV2,TRBJ2-6,.
CASSRREGTEAFF,TGTGCCAGCAGCCGACGGGAGGGGACTGAAGCTTTCTTT,.,TRBV11-2,TRBJ1-1,.
CASSLASGLSSYEQYF,TGTGCCAGCAGTTTAGCTAGCGGGTTAAGCTCCTACGAGCAGTACTTC,TRBD2,TRBV27,TRBJ2-7,.
CASSLARWTVNTEAFF,TGTGCCAGCAGCTTAGCGAGATGGACAGTCAACACTGAAGCTTTCTTT,.,TRBV7-8,TRBJ1-1,.
CASSQPGTGNSNQPQHF,TGTGCCAGCAGTCAACCCGGGACAGGGAATAGCAATCAGCCCCAGCATTTT,TRBD1,TRBV5-5,TRBJ1-5,.
CASSIGLSFGYTF,TGTGCCAGTAGTATTGGCCTGTCCTTTGGCTACACCTTC,.,TRBV19,TRBJ1-2,.
CASSPNPGGNTEAFF,TGTGCCAGCTCACCAAACCCCGGGGGGAACACTGAAGCTTTCTTT,.,TRBV18,TRBJ1-1,.
CASRTSSGSHYNEQFF,TGTGCCAGCAGGACCTCGAGCGGGAGCCACTACAATGAGCAGTTCTTC,TRBD2,TRBV6-6,TRBJ2-1,.
CASSLGRTSGGLRTDTQYF,TGTGCCAGCAGCTTGGGCAGGACTAGCGGGGGGCTTCGCACAGATACGCAGTATTTT,TRBD2,TRBV5-6,TRBJ2-3,.
CASSLALTGGSYGYTF,TGTGCCAGCAGCTTGGCCTTGACAGGGGGCTCCTATGGCTACACCTTC,TRBD1,TRBV5-8,TRBJ1-2,.
CASSHPTGVTYEQYF,TGCGCCAGCAGCCACCCGACAGGGGTAACCTACGAGCAGTACTTC,TRBD1,TRBV4-1,TRBJ2-7,.
CASSPQGISGNTIYF,TGTGCCAGCAGCCCACAGGGAATCTCTGGAAACACCATATATTTT,.,TRBV7-9,TRBJ1-3,.
CASSDTENNSPLHF,TGTGCCAGCAGTGATACAGAGAATAATTCACCCCTCCACTTT,.,TRBV25-1,TRBJ1-6,.